This entry features one T cell receptor (beta chain) sequence. V lost 1 base and J lost 7; bases outside the gene matches: 8. In germline, CDR1 is LNHNV, CDR2 YYDKDF (reference sequence). CDR3 length equals 16 residues. This record belongs to a study of control samples from healthy donors and cancer patients. Profiled with immunoSEQ multiplex PCR; TCRdb holds only in-frame clones, not every one. The table shows approximately 150,000 clones, with just under 90% occurring only once. This receptor was taken from a man aged 45-60 years with head and neck cancer. Sequenced material: PBMCs. V gene TRBV15 combines with J gene TRBJ1-4; 8 bases agree with TRBD1. CDR3 nucleotides: TGTGCCACCAGCAGAGCCCTGGGGACAGGAAGTGAAAAACTGTTTTTT. It encodes CATSRALGTGSEKLFF. Full variable domain (missing parts from reference TRBV15 and TRBJ1-4): DAMVIQNPRYQVTQFGKPVTLSCSQTLNHNVMYWYQQKSSQAPKLLFHYYDKDFNNEADTPDNFQSRRPNTSFCFLDIRSPGLGDTAMYLCATSRALGTGSEKLFFGSGTQLSVL.